Sequencing of this TCR beta chain was carried out in a study of T cells in women clearing cervical HPV infection. Study context: Women with histologically confirmed HPV16-related CIN3 or worse, 2 with invasive cancer, served as cases.

Only in-frame clones appear in the TCRdb table, and some are missing; sequencing was by immunoSEQ multiplex PCR. This sample lists roughly 25,000 clones; its ten largest clones have 6% to 7%. The material sequenced was blood buffy coat. The clonotype originates from a woman aged 18 to 75 with a cervical HPV16 infection that either progressed to CIN3+ or cleared (not recorded which).

The CDR3 loop reads CASSLDRGGDEQYF. The CDR3 DNA, read in part, is TGTGCCAGTAGCTTGGACAGGGGGGGAGACGAG. V usage is TRBV19 and J usage is TRBJ2-7, with 10 bases matching TRBD1. Read sequence stops 3 residues before the CDR3 end, and the germline J gene provides the missing end. The CDR3 is made up of 14 amino acids. The V and J ends lost 6 bases and 5 bases, in that order; junction bases with no gene match: 7. From germline, CDR1 is LNHDA and CDR2 SQIVND (reference sequence). Based on the CDR3 plus reference TRBV19 and TRBJ2-7, the full variable domain is DGGITQSPKYLFRKEGQNVTLSCEQNLNHDAMYWYRQDPGQGLRLIYYSQIVNDFQKGDIAEGYSVSREKKESFPLTVTSAQKNPTAFYLCASSLDRGGDEQYFGPGTRLTVT.